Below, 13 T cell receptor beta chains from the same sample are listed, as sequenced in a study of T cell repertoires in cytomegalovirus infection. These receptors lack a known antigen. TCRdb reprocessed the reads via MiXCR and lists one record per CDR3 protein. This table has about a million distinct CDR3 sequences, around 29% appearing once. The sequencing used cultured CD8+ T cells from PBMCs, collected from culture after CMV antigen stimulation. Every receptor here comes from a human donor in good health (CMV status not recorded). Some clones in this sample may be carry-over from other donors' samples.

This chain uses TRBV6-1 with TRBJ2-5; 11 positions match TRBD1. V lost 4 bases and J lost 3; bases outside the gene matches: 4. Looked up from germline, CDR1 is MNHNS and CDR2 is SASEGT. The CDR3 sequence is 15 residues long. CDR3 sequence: CASSGRDRGKETQYF. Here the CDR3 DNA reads TGTGCCAGCAGTGGTCGGGACAGGGGGAAAGAGACCCAGTACTTC.

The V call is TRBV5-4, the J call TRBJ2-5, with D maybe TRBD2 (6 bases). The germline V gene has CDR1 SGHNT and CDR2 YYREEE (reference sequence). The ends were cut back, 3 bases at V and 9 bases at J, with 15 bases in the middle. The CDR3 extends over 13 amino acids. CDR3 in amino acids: CASSWGTSQAQYF. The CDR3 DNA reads TGTGCCAGCAGCTGGGGGACTTCCCAGGCCCAGTACTTC.

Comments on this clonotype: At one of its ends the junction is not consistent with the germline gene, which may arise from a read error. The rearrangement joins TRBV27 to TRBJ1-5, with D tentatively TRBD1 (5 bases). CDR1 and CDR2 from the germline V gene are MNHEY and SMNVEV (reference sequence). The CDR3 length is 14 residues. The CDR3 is CGSSGDGSNQPQHF. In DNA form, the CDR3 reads TGTGGCAGCAGTGGGGACGGTAGCAATCAGCCCCAGCATTTT.

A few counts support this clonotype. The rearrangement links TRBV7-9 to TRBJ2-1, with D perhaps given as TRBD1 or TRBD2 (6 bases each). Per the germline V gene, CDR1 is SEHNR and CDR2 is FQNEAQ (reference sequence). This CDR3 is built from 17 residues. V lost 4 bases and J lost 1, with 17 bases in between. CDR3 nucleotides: TGTGCCAGCAGCTCTTTCGGGAGACAGGAATCCTACAATGAGCAGTTCTTC. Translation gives CASSSFGRQESYNEQFF.

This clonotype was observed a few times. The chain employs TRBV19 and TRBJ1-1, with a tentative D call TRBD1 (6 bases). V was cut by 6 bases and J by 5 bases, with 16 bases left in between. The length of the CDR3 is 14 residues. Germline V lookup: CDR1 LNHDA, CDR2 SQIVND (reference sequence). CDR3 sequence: CASRITGRGTEAFF. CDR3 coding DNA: TGTGCCAGTAGAATCACAGGGCGCGGGACTGAAGCTTTCTTT.

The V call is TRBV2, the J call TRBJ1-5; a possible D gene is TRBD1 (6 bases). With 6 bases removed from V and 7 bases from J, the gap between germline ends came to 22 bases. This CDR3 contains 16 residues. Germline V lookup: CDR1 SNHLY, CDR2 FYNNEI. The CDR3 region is CASSLPDDRWEQPQHF. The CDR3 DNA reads TGTGCCAGCAGCCTCCCCGACGACAGGTGGGAACAGCCCCAGCATTTT.

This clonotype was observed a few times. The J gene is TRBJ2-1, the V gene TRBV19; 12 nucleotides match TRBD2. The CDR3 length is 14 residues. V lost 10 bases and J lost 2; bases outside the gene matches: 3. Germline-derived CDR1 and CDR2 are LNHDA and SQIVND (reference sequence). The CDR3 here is CATRTSGAYNEQFF. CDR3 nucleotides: TGTGCCACCAGGACTAGCGGGGCCTACAATGAGCAGTTCTTC.

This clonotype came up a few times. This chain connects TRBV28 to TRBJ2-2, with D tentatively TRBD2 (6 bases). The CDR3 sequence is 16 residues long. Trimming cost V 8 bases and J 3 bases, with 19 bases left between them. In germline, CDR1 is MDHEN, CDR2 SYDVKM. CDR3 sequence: CASLPRRGADTGELFF. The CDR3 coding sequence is TGTGCCAGCTTGCCTCGGCGGGGCGCTGACACCGGGGAGCTGTTTTTT. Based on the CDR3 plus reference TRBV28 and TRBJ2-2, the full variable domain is DVKVTQSSRYLVKRTGEKVFLECVQDMDHENMFWYRQDPGLGLRLIYFSYDVKMKEKGDIPEGYSVSREKKERFSLILESASTNQTSMYLCASLPRRGADTGELFFGEGSRLTVL.

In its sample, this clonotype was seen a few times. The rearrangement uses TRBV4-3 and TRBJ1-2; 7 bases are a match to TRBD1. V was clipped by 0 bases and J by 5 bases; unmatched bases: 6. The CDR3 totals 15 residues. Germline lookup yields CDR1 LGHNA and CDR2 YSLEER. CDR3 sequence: CASSQDRGGHYGYTF. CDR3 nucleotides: TGCGCCAGCAGCCAAGATAGAGGGGGCCATTATGGCTACACCTTC.

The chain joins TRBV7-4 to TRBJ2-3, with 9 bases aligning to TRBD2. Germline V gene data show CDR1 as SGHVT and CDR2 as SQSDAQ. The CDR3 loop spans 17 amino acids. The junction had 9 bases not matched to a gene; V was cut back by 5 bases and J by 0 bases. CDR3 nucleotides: TGTGCCAGCAGCCCCCGAGGCGGGGGGGCTAGCACAGATACGCAGTATTTT. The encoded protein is CASSPRGGGASTDTQYF.

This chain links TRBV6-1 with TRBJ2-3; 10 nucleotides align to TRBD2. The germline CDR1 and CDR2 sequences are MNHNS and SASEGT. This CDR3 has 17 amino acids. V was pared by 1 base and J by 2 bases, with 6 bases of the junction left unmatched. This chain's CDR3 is CASSEEDSGGTTDTQYF. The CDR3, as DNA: TGTGCCAGCAGTGAAGAGGATAGCGGGGGGACCACAGATACGCAGTATTTT.

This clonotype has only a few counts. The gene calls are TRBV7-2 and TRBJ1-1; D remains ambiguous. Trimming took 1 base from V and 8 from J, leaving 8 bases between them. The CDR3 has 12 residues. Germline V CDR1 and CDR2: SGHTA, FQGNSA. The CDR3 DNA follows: TGTGCCAGCAGCTTAGTTCTTTTGGAAGCTTTCTTT. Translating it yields CASSLVLLEAFF. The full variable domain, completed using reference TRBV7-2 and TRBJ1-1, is GAGVSQSPSNKVTEKGKDVELRCDPISGHTALYWYRQSLGQGLEFLIYFQGNSAPDKSGLPSDRFSAERTGGSVSTLTIQRTQQEDSAVYLCASSLVLLEAFFGQGTRLTVV.

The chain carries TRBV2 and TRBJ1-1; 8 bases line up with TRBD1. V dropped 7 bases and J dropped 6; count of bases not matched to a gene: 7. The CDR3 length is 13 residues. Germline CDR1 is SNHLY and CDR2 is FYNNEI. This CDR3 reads CASTPTGEPEAFF. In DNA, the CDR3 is TGTGCCAGCACCCCGACAGGGGAGCCTGAAGCTTTCTTT.